This record concerns one TCR beta chain sequence. Its antigen is unknown. The record originates from a study of T cell responses to AZD1222 COVID-19 vaccine. Study results and limitations: Only a handful of AZD1222 recipients were seropositive at baseline. Clonal diversity may have been underestimated in mostly white British donors.

The CDR3 is 16 amino acids. Germline loops: CDR1 LGHNA, CDR2 YSLEER. With V trimmed by 0 bases and J by 1 base, 4 bases remained unmatched. The method was immunoSEQ multiplex PCR; TCRdb's version includes in-frame clones alone and lacks a portion of them. The data contain 130,000 to 150,000 clones, roughly 87% of them singletons. The source material was peripheral blood, sampled 28 days after the second dose of the MenACWY control vaccine. The V and J genes are TRBV4-3 and TRBJ2-3; 7 bases match TRBD2. This clonotype was sampled from an adult who received the MenACWY meningococcal vaccine as a control. The CDR3 loop reads CASSQELAGGTDTQYF. DNA for the CDR3: TGCGCCAGCAGCCAAGAACTGGCGGGAGGCACAGATACGCAGTATTTT.